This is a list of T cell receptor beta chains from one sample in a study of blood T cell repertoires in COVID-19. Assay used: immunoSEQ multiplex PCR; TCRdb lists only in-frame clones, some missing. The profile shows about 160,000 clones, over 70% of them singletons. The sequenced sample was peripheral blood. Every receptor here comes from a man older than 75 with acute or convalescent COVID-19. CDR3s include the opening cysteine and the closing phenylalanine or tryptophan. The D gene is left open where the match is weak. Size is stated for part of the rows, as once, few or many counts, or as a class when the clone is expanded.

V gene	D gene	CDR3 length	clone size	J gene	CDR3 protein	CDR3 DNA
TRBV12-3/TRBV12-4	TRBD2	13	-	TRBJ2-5	CASSRGVMETQYF	TGTGCCAGCAGCCGGGGGGTCATGGAGACCCAGTACTTC
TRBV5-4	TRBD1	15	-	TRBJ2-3	CASKPAQGAEDTQYF	TGTGCCAGCAAACCGGCCCAGGGGGCAGAGGATACGCAGTATTTT
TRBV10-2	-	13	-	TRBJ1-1	CASRRDMNTEAFF	TGCGCCAGCCGCAGAGACATGAACACTGAAGCTTTCTTT
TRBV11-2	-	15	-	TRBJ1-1	CASSRAGRPNTEAFF	TGTGCCAGCAGCAGGGCGGGGCGGCCGAACACTGAAGCTTTCTTT
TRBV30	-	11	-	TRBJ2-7	CAWGQTYEQYF	TGTGCCTGGGGACAGACCTACGAGCAGTACTTC
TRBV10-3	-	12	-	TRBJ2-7	CAIAAGLYEQYF	TGTGCCATCGCGGCAGGGCTCTACGAGCAGTACTTC
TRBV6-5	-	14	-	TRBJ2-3	CASTGLQLTDTQYF	TGTGCCAGCACCGGACTGCAACTCACAGATACGCAGTATTTT
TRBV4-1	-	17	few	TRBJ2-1	CASSQDLAGPLFGEQFF	TGCGCCAGCAGCCAAGATCTTGCTGGGCCTCTTTTCGGTGAGCAGTTCTTC
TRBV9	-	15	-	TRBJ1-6	CASSVGTYPNSPLHF	TGTGCCAGCAGCGTAGGGACTTACCCTAATTCACCCCTCCACTTT
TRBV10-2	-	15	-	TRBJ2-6	CACRAGGGGANVLTF	TGCGCCTGCCGGGCAGGCGGAGGTGGGGCCAACGTCCTGACTTTC
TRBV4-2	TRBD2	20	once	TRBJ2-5	CASSRSLAGGSKSVGETQYF	TGTGCCAGCAGCCGCTCACTAGCGGGAGGATCAAAATCGGTAGGGGAGACCCAGTACTTC
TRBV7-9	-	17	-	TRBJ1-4	CASSDGGGGLTNEKLFF	TGTGCCAGCAGCGACGGTGGCGGGGGATTAACTAATGAAAAACTGTTTTTT
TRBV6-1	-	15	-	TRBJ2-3	CASSEGTAITDTQYF	TGTGCCAGCAGTGAAGGCACAGCAATCACAGATACGCAGTATTTT
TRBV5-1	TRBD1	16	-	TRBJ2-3	CASSHAGDRSTDTQYF	TGCGCCAGCAGCCATGCCGGGGACAGATCCACAGATACGCAGTATTTT
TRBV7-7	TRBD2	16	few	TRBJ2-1	CASSRTSGGNYNEQFF	TGTGCTAGCAGTAGGACTAGCGGGGGGAACTACAATGAGCAGTTCTTC
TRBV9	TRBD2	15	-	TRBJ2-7	CASSVEGLALGEQYF	TGTGCCAGCAGCGTAGAGGGACTAGCTCTGGGTGAGCAGTACTTC
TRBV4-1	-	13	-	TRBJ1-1	CASSQVWGWEAFF	TGCGCCAGCAGCCAAGTTTGGGGCTGGGAAGCTTTCTTT
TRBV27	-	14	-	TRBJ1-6	CASSNRVGNSPLHF	TGTGCCAGCAGTAACAGGGTCGGTAATTCACCCCTCCACTTT
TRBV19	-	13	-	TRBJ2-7	CASSISAIEEQYF	TGTGCCAGTAGTATAAGTGCGATTGAGGAGCAGTACTTC
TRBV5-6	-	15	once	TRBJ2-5	CASSNDPGPQETQYF	TGTGCCAGCAGCAACGACCCGGGTCCCCAAGAGACCCAGTACTTC
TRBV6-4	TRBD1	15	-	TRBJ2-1	CASSDLGQGADEQFF	TGTGCCAGCAGTGATCTGGGACAGGGGGCTGATGAGCAGTTCTTC
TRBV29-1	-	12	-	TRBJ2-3	CSVDSGTDTQYF	TGCAGCGTTGATTCAGGCACAGATACGCAGTATTTT
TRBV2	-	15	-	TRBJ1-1	CASSGRQASNTEAFF	TGTGCCAGCAGTGGACGACAGGCCTCGAACACTGAAGCTTTCTTT
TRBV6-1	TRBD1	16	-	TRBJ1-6	CASSAGTAYTPSPLHF	TGTGCCAGCAGTGCCGGGACAGCCTATACCCCATCACCCCTCCACTTT
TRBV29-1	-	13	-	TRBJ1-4	CSVDPGDNEKLFF	TGCAGCGTTGACCCAGGGGATAATGAAAAACTGTTTTTT
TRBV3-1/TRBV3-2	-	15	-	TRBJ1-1	CASSQANSPTFGAFF	TGTGCCAGCAGCCAAGCAAACAGCCCTACCTTTGGAGCTTTCTTT
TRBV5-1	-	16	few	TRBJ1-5	CASSPHPDSSNQPQHF	TGCGCCAGCAGCCCGCACCCGGACTCAAGCAATCAGCCCCAGCATTTT
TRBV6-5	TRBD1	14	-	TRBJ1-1	CASSYDRGGTEAFF	TGTGCCAGCAGTTACGACAGGGGAGGGACTGAAGCTTTCTTT
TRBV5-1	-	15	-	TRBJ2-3	CASSLDGYNTDTQYF	TGCGCCAGCAGCTTGGACGGGTATAACACAGATACGCAGTATTTT
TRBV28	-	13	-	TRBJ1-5	CASHRSPSQPQHF	TGTGCCAGTCACAGGTCTCCGAGTCAGCCCCAGCATTTT
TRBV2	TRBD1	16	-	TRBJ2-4	CASSDGQGIAKNIQYF	TGTGCCAGCAGTGACGGACAGGGAATAGCCAAAAACATTCAGTACTTC
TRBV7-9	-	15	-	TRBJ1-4	CASSNGQNPNEKLFF	TGTGCCAGCAGCAATGGACAGAATCCTAATGAAAAACTGTTTTTT
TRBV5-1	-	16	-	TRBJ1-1	CASSWGEGRGNTEAFF	TGCGCCAGCAGCTGGGGAGAAGGTCGGGGAAACACTGAAGCTTTCTTT
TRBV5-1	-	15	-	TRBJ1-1	CASSLNRRGNTEAFF	TGCGCCAGCAGCTTGAACCGCAGGGGGAACACTGAAGCTTTCTTT
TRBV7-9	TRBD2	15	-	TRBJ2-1	CASSPTAGPYNEQFF	TGTGCCAGCAGCCCAACAGCGGGACCCTACAATGAGCAGTTCTTC
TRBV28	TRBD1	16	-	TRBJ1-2	CASSRQGTLIYYGYTF	TGTGCCAGCAGTCGACAGGGGACCTTGATATACTATGGCTACACCTTC
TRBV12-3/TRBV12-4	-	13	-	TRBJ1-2	CASGRQVDYGYTF	TGTGCCAGCGGGCGCCAGGTCGACTATGGCTACACCTTC
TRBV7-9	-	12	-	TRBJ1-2	CASSPRDYGYTF	TGTGCCAGCAGCCCCAGGGACTATGGCTACACCTTC
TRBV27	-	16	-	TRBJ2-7	CASSLSITGSSYEQYF	TGTGCCAGCAGTTTATCGATAACAGGGAGCTCCTACGAGCAGTACTTC
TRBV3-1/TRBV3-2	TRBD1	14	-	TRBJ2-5	CASSPDRARWTQYF	TGTGCCAGCAGCCCGGACAGGGCGAGATGGACCCAGTACTTC
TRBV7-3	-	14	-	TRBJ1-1	CASSLDGQNTEAFF	TGTGCCAGCAGCTTAGACGGACAGAACACTGAAGCTTTCTTT
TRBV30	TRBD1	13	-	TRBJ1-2	CAWANDRGIGYTF	TGTGCCTGGGCCAACGACAGGGGAATTGGCTACACCTTC
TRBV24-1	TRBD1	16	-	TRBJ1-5	CATSDRTGSGNQPQHF	TGTGCCACCAGTGACCGGACAGGGTCAGGAAATCAGCCCCAGCATTTT
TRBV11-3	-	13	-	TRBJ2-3	CASSPQGPEAQYF	TGTGCCAGCAGCCCCCAGGGGCCCGAGGCGCAGTATTTT
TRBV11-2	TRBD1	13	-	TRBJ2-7	CASPGTGLYEQYF	TGTGCCAGCCCGGGGACAGGGTTATACGAGCAGTACTTC
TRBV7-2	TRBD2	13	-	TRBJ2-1	CASRASGGNEQFF	TGTGCCAGCCGGGCTAGCGGGGGTAATGAGCAGTTCTTC
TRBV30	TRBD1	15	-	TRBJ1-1	CAWSVWDRPNTEAFF	TGTGCCTGGAGTGTATGGGACAGGCCCAACACTGAAGCTTTCTTT
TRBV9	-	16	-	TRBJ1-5	CASSVGSGRGDQPQHF	TGTGCCAGCAGCGTAGGGTCTGGACGGGGGGATCAGCCCCAGCATTTT
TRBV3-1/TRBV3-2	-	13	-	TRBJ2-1	CASSHRLVNEQFF	TGTGCCAGCAGCCATCGGCTAGTCAATGAGCAGTTCTTC
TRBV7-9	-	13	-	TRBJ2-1	CASSLASYNEQFF	TGTGCCAGCAGCTTGGCCAGTTACAATGAGCAGTTCTTC
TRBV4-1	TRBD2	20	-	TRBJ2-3	CASSQPVGTMQGSSTDTQYF	TGCGCCAGCAGCCAACCGGTTGGGACTATGCAAGGCTCTAGCACAGATACGCAGTATTTT
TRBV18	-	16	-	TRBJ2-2	CASSPQEQGNTGELFF	TGTGCCAGCTCACCACAGGAGCAGGGTAACACCGGGGAGCTGTTTTTT
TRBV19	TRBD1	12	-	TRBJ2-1	CASSNQGERSFF	TGTGCCAGTAGTAATCAGGGGGAGCGGTCTTTCTTC
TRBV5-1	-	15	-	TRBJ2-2	CASSLAEFGVGELFF	TGCGCCAGCAGCTTGGCCGAGTTCGGAGTCGGGGAGCTGTTTTTT